Following are 14 T cell receptor beta chains from one sample sequenced in a study of blood T cell repertoires in COVID-19 (dated by TCRdb to the early 2020s). Receptor libraries were prepared by the immunoSEQ multiplex PCR assay. TCRdb provides this immuneACCESS table in a form limited to in-frame rearrangements. Some clones are lacking; in checked studies, under half of them reflect an unresolved V gene, and why the rest are absent is not known. The sample includes around 250,000 clones, with around 84% observed a single time. Of the sample, around 6.3% falls within the top ten clones. The material sequenced was PBMCs or T cells enriched from blood (not recorded which). The receptors stem from a woman in her forties or fifties who had been exposed to COVID-19.

This sequence joins TRBV6-6 and TRBJ2-2, with D perhaps TRBD2 (5 bases). CDR3 size: 17 residues. Per the germline V gene, CDR1 is MNHNY and CDR2 is SVGAGI (reference sequence). V shed 10 bases and J shed 2 bases, with 23 bases lying between them. CDR3 in amino acids: CATTRSRRGYNTGELFF. The DNA for the CDR3 is TGTGCCACCACCCGATCACGACGGGGTTATAACACCGGGGAGCTGTTTTTT.

The chain has TRBV11-3 and TRBJ1-2; D is unclear. Germline assignment: CDR1 SGHNT and CDR2 YENEEA. CDR3 length: 17 amino acids. The V end lost 1 base, the J end lost 1 base, and 16 bases lay between the germline ends. The CDR3 bases are TGTGCCAGCAGCTTAGGGGTTGTGAATCGGGGTAACTATGGCTACACCTTC. It yields the protein CASSLGVVNRGNYGYTF.

The table lists this clone with a count of one. The genes are TRBV15 and TRBJ1-5; tentatively, D is TRBD1 (5 bases). CDR1 and CDR2 from the germline V gene are LNHNV and YYDKDF (reference sequence). CDR3 length: 21 amino acids. Trimming stripped 0 bases from V and 1 base from J, with 25 bases between. The CDR3 sequence is CATSRDLIGQGLISSNQPQHF. The CDR3 DNA sequence: TGTGCCACCAGCAGAGATCTTATAGGGCAGGGCTTGATTTCGAGCAATCAGCCCCAGCATTTT. The whole variable domain, remainder taken from reference TRBV15 and TRBJ1-5, is DAMVIQNPRYQVTQFGKPVTLSCSQTLNHNVMYWYQQKSSQAPKLLFHYYDKDFNNEADTPDNFQSRRPNTSFCFLDIRSPGLGDTAMYLCATSRDLIGQGLISSNQPQHFGDGTRLSIL.

The V call is TRBV5-4, the J call TRBJ1-4; D is ambiguous. The CDR3 consists of 14 residues. Germline values: CDR1 SGHNT, CDR2 YYREEE (reference sequence). Trimming cost V 4 bases and J 8 bases, with 15 bases left between them. The DNA of the CDR3 is TGTGCCAGCAGCGGGGATCCTAGGGAGGAAAAACTGTTTTTT. Translated: CASSGDPREEKLFF.

This clone has just a few counts. The rearrangement joins TRBV2 to TRBJ1-5; 7 bases align to TRBD1. With 7 bases clipped from V and 4 bases from J, the junction kept 7 bases outside the gene matches. The CDR3 is made up of 14 amino acids. In germline, CDR1 is SNHLY, CDR2 FYNNEI. CDR3 protein: CASTGTGENQPQHF. The CDR3 region has the DNA TGTGCCAGCACGGGAACAGGGGAAAATCAGCCCCAGCATTTT.

The V and J genes are TRBV9 and TRBJ1-2; no clear D. V lost 5 bases, J lost 8 bases, and 10 bases lay in between. Per germline, CDR1 SGDLS and CDR2 YYNGEE. The CDR3 is 11 residues long. This CDR3 reads CASRSSSGYTF. CDR3 in DNA: TGTGCCAGCAGGAGTAGCTCCGGCTACACCTTC.

With respect to this clone: Other DNA sequences within the sample encode an identical CDR3. The chain employs TRBV18 and TRBJ1-1; a weak D match, TRBD1 (6 bases). Trimming removed 2 bases at V and 3 bases at J, with 10 bases between. Germline lookup yields CDR1 KGHSH and CDR2 LQKENI. This CDR3 has 14 amino acids. The CDR3 loop is CASSPEGGDTEAFF. CDR3 DNA: TGTGCCAGCTCACCAGAGGGGGGGGACACTGAAGCTTTCTTT.

The CDR3 loop reads CASSFMSTGEAFF. DNA for the CDR3: TGTGCCAGCAGTTTTATGTCGACAGGCGAAGCTTTCTTT. The V and J genes are TRBV27 and TRBJ1-1; the D gene is possibly TRBD1 (6 bases). The V end lost 3 bases, the J end lost 8 bases, and 13 bases lay between the germline ends. The CDR3 extends over 13 amino acids. Germline CDR1 MNHEY, CDR2 SMNVEV (reference sequence).

This rearrangement joins TRBV5-1 to TRBJ1-1, with 8 nucleotides matching TRBD1. Germline-derived CDR1 and CDR2 are SGHRS and YFSETQ. The CDR3 is made up of 15 amino acids. Trimming took 5 bases from V and 4 from J; bases not matched to a gene: 10. The CDR3 loop reads CASSADRGRGTEAFF. DNA for the CDR3: TGCGCCAGCAGTGCCGACAGGGGAAGAGGCACTGAAGCTTTCTTT.

The chain employs TRBV28 and TRBJ1-4; D is undetermined. Trimming took off 1 base at V and 0 bases at J, with 3 bases between the two ends. In germline, CDR1 is MDHEN, CDR2 SYDVKM. The CDR3 length is 14 residues. The CDR3 bases are TGTGCCAGCAGTTTATCGGCAACTAATGAAAAACTGTTTTTT. It encodes CASSLSATNEKLFF.

V and J are TRBV7-2 and TRBJ2-5, with 7 bases fitting TRBD1. V shed 5 bases, J shed 0 bases, and the junction held 9 bases outside the gene matches. The germline V gene has CDR1 SGHTA and CDR2 FQGNSA. The CDR3 is 16 residues long. CDR3 amino acids: CASSQGTERYQETQYF. Written as DNA, the CDR3 is TGTGCCAGCAGCCAAGGGACAGAGAGGTACCAAGAGACCCAGTACTTC.

The chain carries TRBV5-1 and TRBJ1-1; D unresolved. The germline V and J ends were trimmed by 4 bases and 4 bases, with 29 bases remaining between them. The CDR3 contains 19 residues. CDR1 SGHRS and CDR2 YFSETQ come from the germline V gene. Here the CDR3 reads CASSLGPRSERRRSTEAFF. The CDR3 coding sequence is TGCGCCAGCAGCCTGGGCCCTAGGTCGGAACGAAGGAGATCCACTGAAGCTTTCTTT. The full variable domain, with the rest looked up from reference TRBV5-1 and TRBJ1-1, is KAGVTQTPRYLIKTRGQQVTLSCSPISGHRSVSWYQQTPGQGLQFLFEYFSETQRNKGNFPGRFSGRQFSNSRSEMNVSTLELGDSALYLCASSLGPRSERRRSTEAFFGQGTRLTVV.

The rearrangement links TRBV4-1 to TRBJ2-7; 7 bases are shared with TRBD2. Germline V lookup: CDR1 MGHRA, CDR2 YSYEKL. Trimming cost V 0 bases and J 9 bases; bases outside gene matches: 14. The CDR3 sequence is 16 residues long. The CDR3 DNA follows: TGCGCCAGCAGCCAAGATACGGGGGGTTCCCGTCGAGGGCAGTACTTC. It specifies CASSQDTGGSRRGQYF.

The genes are TRBV6-2 or TRBV6-3 and TRBJ2-1, with 8 bases aligning to TRBD2. The trim removed 6 bases at V and 8 bases at J, leaving 6 bases unmatched. Germline CDR1 is MNHEY and CDR2 is SVGEGT. This CDR3 has 13 residues. The CDR3 loop is CASSLPGGYEQFF. CDR3 DNA sequence: TGTGCCAGCAGCCTACCGGGGGGGTATGAGCAGTTCTTC.